The 3 T cell receptor beta chains below were found in one sample sequenced in a study of CD8+CD57+ T cells in acquired aplastic anemia. Genomic DNA constituted the template upon which TCR beta VDJ and CDR3 profiling was performed. TCRdb recomputed calls from the reads with MiXCR, one row per CDR3 protein. This table has 450,000 to 550,000 distinct CDR3 sequences, over 25% appearing once. Those patients picked for sequencing had displayed CD8+CD57+ cell expansion on flow cytometry. Material for sequencing was sorted CD4+, CD8+, or CD8+CD57+ T cells (not recorded which) from PBMCs. The receptors were gathered from a human donor with aplastic anemia.

The chain has TRBV11-1 and TRBJ1-5, with TRBD1 identical over 8 bases. The CDR3 runs to 21 residues. V lost 3 bases and J lost 0; bases outside the gene matches: 19. Germline CDR1 reads SGHAT; CDR2 reads FQDESV (reference sequence). The chain's CDR3 is CASSFPPTGAHDLYSNQPQHF. The CDR3, as DNA: TGTGCCAGCAGCTTCCCCCCGACAGGGGCCCACGACCTTTATAGCAATCAGCCCCAGCATTTT.

This clonotype has ten or more counts. The chain is built from TRBV7-8 and TRBJ2-7; no reliable D call. V lost 3 bases and J 2 bases, leaving 11 bases between the germline ends. The CDR3 length is 14 residues. CDR1 and CDR2 (germline): SGHVS, FQNEAQ. The CDR3 is CASSLTAPTYEQYF. Written as DNA, the CDR3 is TGTGCCAGCAGCTTGACTGCGCCGACCTACGAGCAGTACTTC.

This clonotype was found a few times. V gene TRBV7-9 combines with J gene TRBJ2-5; TRBD1 matches at 10 bases. This CDR3 comprises 15 residues. Germline loops: CDR1 SEHNR, CDR2 FQNEAQ (reference sequence). V lost 6 bases and J lost 5; bases outside the gene matches: 9. CDR3: CASRTRQGAGETQYF. DNA of the CDR3: TGTGCCAGCAGAACCAGACAGGGGGCAGGGGAGACCCAGTACTTC.